Each of the 19 T cell receptor beta chains below was sequenced from the same sample in a study of CD8+CD57+ T cells in acquired aplastic anemia (dated by TCRdb to the late 2010s). The sequencer listed for this sample is Illumina HiSeq 2000. Genomic DNA served as template for TCR beta VDJ combination and CDR3 sequence profiling. TCRdb applied fastp at Q25 and MiXCR to the public reads, then kept only in-frame beta chains. Rows with one shared CDR3 protein collapse into an entry with the most common genes and DNA. The sample table records around 500,000 distinct CDR3 sequences; more than 25% of these occur just once. The ten largest make up 0.8% to 0.85% of the sample. Expansion of CD8+CD57+ cells had been shown by flow cytometry in the patients chosen for sequencing. The specimen was sorted CD4+, CD8+, or CD8+CD57+ T cells (not recorded which) from PBMCs. The receptors were sampled from a human donor with aplastic anemia.

This clonotype has a count of ten or more. This chain connects TRBV10-1 to TRBJ2-7; TRBD2 might be the D (6 bases). The CDR3 consists of 15 residues. Germline CDR1 reads WNHNN; CDR2 reads SYGVQD (reference sequence). Between the trimmed V and J ends, which lost 2 bases and 1 base, there was a span of 12 bases. This chain's CDR3 is CASSEDPAGSYEQYF. Here the CDR3 DNA reads TGCGCCAGCAGTGAGGATCCGGCGGGATCCTACGAGCAGTACTTC.

With respect to this clonotype: A much larger clonotype is one base distant, so this may be a read error. The chain has TRBV19 and TRBJ2-7; 9 nucleotides line up with TRBD1. In germline, CDR1 is LNHDA, CDR2 SQIVND (reference sequence). The CDR3 loop spans 14 amino acids. The CDR3 nucleotides are TGTGCCGGTAGCAACACAGGGGGCAACTACGAGCAGTACTTC. It specifies CAGSNTGGNYEQYF.

This chain connects TRBV2 to TRBJ2-3; 15 bases agree with TRBD2. This CDR3 comprises 18 residues. In germline, CDR1 is SNHLY, CDR2 FYNNEI. J lost 2 bases, V lost 6 bases, and 9 bases had no gene match. CDR3 bases: TGTGCCAGCAGCCAACCGGGACTAGCGGGAGGAGCCACAGATACGCAGTATTTT. Protein product: CASSQPGLAGGATDTQYF.

The chain is built from TRBV5-4 and TRBJ1-6, with TRBD1 identical over 7 bases. The CDR3 is 15 amino acids. With 5 bases clipped from V and 8 bases from J, the junction kept 10 bases outside the gene matches. Germline V gene data show CDR1 as SGHNT and CDR2 as YYREEE (reference sequence). CDR3 sequence: CASRREGGGDSPLHF. In nucleotides, the CDR3 is TGTGCCAGCAGACGGGAGGGAGGGGGCGATTCACCCCTCCACTTT.

V and J are TRBV5-4 and TRBJ2-7; 7 nucleotides agree with TRBD1. V was pared by 2 bases and J by 4 bases, with 6 bases of the junction left unmatched. CDR1 SGHNT and CDR2 YYREEE come from the germline V gene (reference sequence). This CDR3 spans 14 amino acids. The CDR3 region is CASSFRGGSYEQYF. In nucleotides, the CDR3 is TGTGCCAGCAGCTTTAGAGGGGGCTCTTACGAGCAGTACTTC.

About this clonotype itself: At one of its ends the junction is not consistent with the germline gene, which may arise from a read error. The V call is TRBV12-3 or TRBV12-4, the J call TRBJ2-7; D remains unclear. The CDR3 spans 11 residues. CDR3 bases: TGTGCCAGCGGTTTAACATACGAGCAGTACTTC. Protein sequence: CASGLTYEQYF.

This clonotype was observed at least ten times. The CDR3 loop reads CSVELGLGEQYF. Written as DNA, the CDR3 is TGCAGCGTTGAACTAGGGCTGGGGGAGCAGTACTTC. The chain combines TRBV29-1 with TRBJ2-7; no clear D gene. CDR1 SQVTM and CDR2 ANQGSEA come from the germline V gene. The CDR3 spans 12 residues. Trimming took off 2 bases at V and 7 bases at J, with 12 bases between the two ends.

This clonotype appeared a single time. Being one base from a much bigger clone, this may be a read error. This chain joins TRBV5-1 and TRBJ2-7; D call uncertain. This CDR3 spans 18 amino acids. Germline CDR1 reads SGHRS; CDR2 reads YFSETQ. V dropped 2 bases and J dropped 4 bases, with 25 bases sitting between them. The CDR3 sequence: CASSFDGYGRPLSYEQYF. As DNA, the CDR3 is TGCGCCAGCAGCTTCGATGGGTACGGGCGACCCTTATCATACGAGCAGTACTTC.

This clonotype was seen ten or more times. The rearrangement links TRBV3-1 to TRBJ1-2; possibly TRBD1 for D (5 bases). Germline-derived CDR1 and CDR2 are LGHDT and YNNKEL (reference sequence). Between the trimmed V and J ends, which lost 2 bases and 4 bases, there was a span of 8 bases. The CDR3 has 13 amino acids. DNA for the CDR3: TGTGCCAGCAGCCAACGGGACCTCTATGGCTACACCTTC. It codes for CASSQRDLYGYTF.

For this clonotype: Without the conserved terminal phenylalanine or tryptophan, this CDR3 likely stems from a read error. The rearrangement uses TRBV5-1 and TRBJ2-5; no clear D gene. CDR3 length: 15 residues. CDR1 is SGHRS, CDR2 YFSETQ, per germline. V was clipped by 0 bases and J by 1 base, with 10 bases between them. In DNA form, the CDR3 reads TGCGCCAGCAGCTTGGCCGTGAGGACCCAAGAGACCCAGTACTCC. This translates into CASSLAVRTQETQYS.

CDR3 DNA sequence: TGTGCCAGCAGGGGACTAGCGAGAGTGGATACGCAGTATTTT. Its translation is CASRGLARVDTQYF. The chain couples TRBV3-1 to TRBJ2-3, with TRBD2 matching 10 bases. The V and J ends lost 6 bases and 6 bases, in that order; junction bases with no gene match: 6. In germline, CDR1 is LGHDT, CDR2 YNNKEL (reference sequence). There are 14 residues in the CDR3.

This clonotype showed up many times. The chain uses TRBV25-1 and TRBJ2-7; TRBD1 agrees at 9 bases. This CDR3 comprises 18 residues. With V trimmed by 3 bases and J by 2 bases, 14 bases remained unmatched. The germline gives CDR1 MGHDK, CDR2 SYGVNS. Here the CDR3 reads CASSDPLPRDRVPYEQYF. The DNA for the CDR3 is TGTGCCAGCAGTGATCCCCTCCCCCGGGACAGGGTTCCCTACGAGCAGTACTTC.

The sample holds many counts of this clonotype. The chain joins TRBV7-3 to TRBJ1-6; D possibly corresponds to TRBD1 (5 bases). This CDR3 spans 13 amino acids. Trimming cost V 5 bases and J 7 bases, with 9 bases left between them. Germline CDR1 is SGHTA and CDR2 is FQGTGA. The CDR3 reads CASSGTANSPLHF. The CDR3 DNA is TGTGCCAGCAGCGGGACTGCCAATTCACCCCTCCACTTT. The full variable domain, its missing parts supplied by reference TRBV7-3 and TRBJ1-6, is GAGVSQTPSNKVTEKGKYVELRCDPISGHTALYWYRQSLGQGPEFLIYFQGTGAADDSGLPNDRFFAVRPEGSVSTLKIQRTERGDSAVYLCASSGTANSPLHFGNGTRLTVT.

V is TRBV24-1 and J is TRBJ1-2, with D hard to call. The CDR3 contains 13 residues. The ends were cut back, 11 bases at V and 2 bases at J, with 14 bases in the middle. Germline V gene lookup returns CDR1 KGHDR and CDR2 SFDVKD. Here the CDR3 reads CAIENGFNYGYTF. The CDR3 DNA reads as TGTGCCATCGAAAACGGGTTCAACTATGGCTACACCTTC.

This chain joins TRBV4-1 and TRBJ1-2, with 7 bases matching TRBD1. Germline values: CDR1 MGHRA, CDR2 YSYEKL. Trimming at V came to 0 bases and at J to 3 bases, leaving 4 bases not matched to a gene. The CDR3 contains 15 residues. CDR3 DNA: TGCGCCAGCAGCCAAGATCCGGGGACAGACTATGGCTACACCTTC. It yields the protein CASSQDPGTDYGYTF.

In its sample, this clonotype was seen many times. This chain connects TRBV7-6 to TRBJ1-1, with D uncertain. The germline V gene has CDR1 SGHVS and CDR2 FNYEAQ. Trimming removed 3 bases at V and 1 base at J, with 6 bases between. This CDR3 has 13 residues. CDR3 sequence (DNA): TGTGCCAGCAGCTTTACAACGAACACTGAAGCTTTCTTT. This gives the protein CASSFTTNTEAFF.

This clonotype was seen repeatedly, ten times or more. The V gene is TRBV7-9, the J gene TRBJ2-5; no definite D call. Per germline, CDR1 SEHNR and CDR2 FQNEAQ (reference sequence). CDR3 length equals 11 residues. Trimming took off 4 bases at V and 4 bases at J, with 4 bases between the two ends. The CDR3 region is CASSSTETQYF. The CDR3 DNA reads as TGTGCCAGCAGCTCCACAGAGACCCAGTACTTC.

In this sample, this clonotype turned up many times. The gene calls are TRBV6-1 and TRBJ2-5; the D is unclear. The V end lost 4 bases, the J end lost 7 bases, and 10 bases lay between the germline ends. The CDR3 runs 12 residues. CDR1 and CDR2 (germline): MNHNS, SASEGT. The CDR3 region is CASSAIFGTQYF. CDR3 nucleotide sequence: TGTGCCAGCAGTGCCATTTTCGGGACCCAGTACTTC.

The chain is built from TRBV20-1 and TRBJ2-3; TRBD2 agrees at 7 bases. Looked up from germline, CDR1 is DFQATT and CDR2 is SNEGSKA (reference sequence). The CDR3 runs to 15 residues. The J segment lost 3 bases and the V segment lost 3 bases, leaving 9 bases of the junction unmatched. CDR3 loop: CSARESWGGTDTQYF. CDR3 bases: TGCAGTGCTAGGGAGTCGTGGGGGGGGACAGATACGCAGTATTTT.